This section outlines one T cell receptor beta chain sequence together with its context. The specificity of this receptor is unknown. Qualities for individual bases were not recorded, and no much larger clone is one base off. The source of the sample is a study of Ad26.COV2.S vaccination and SARS-CoV-2 variants (dated by TCRdb to about 2021). Study-level background: Vaccine-arm donors came from COV1001, a multicentre, randomized, double-blind, placebo-controlled phase I-IIa trial of Ad26.COV2.S in healthy adults. The TCR-sequenced set comprised around 32 samples: roughly 19 Ad26.COV2.S vaccine recipients, 5 placebo recipients and 8 SARS-CoV-2 convalescent individuals. Investigators remained blinded to trial group allocation during experiments and outcome assessment. Trial participants were randomized into five groups of five: low-dose or high-dose Ad26.COV2.S given once or twice, or placebo on both occasions. Dosing of Ad26.COV2.S was intramuscular, at either 5x10^10 or 1x10^11 viral particles, delivered as one shot or as two shots spaced 56 days apart. TCRbeta repertoire sequencing was used to assess the specificity and breadth of SARS-CoV-2-reactive T cell receptors after Ad26.COV2.S vaccination.

CDR1 and CDR2 (MNHNY, SVGAGI) derive from the germline V gene (reference sequence). V and J are trimmed by 6 bases and 2 bases, and the gene matches miss 6 bases of the junction. The CDR3 holds 16 amino acids from the cysteine to the phenylalanine. The read is trimmed to its CDR3 DNA, 48 bases read in frame from base 1. Taken with the paper, the label for treatment or condition translates to: some 19 received Ad26.COV2.S at low or high dose, single or two shots; five or six received placebo; per-sample allocation not given. For vaccine and placebo recipients, the sequenced repertoires came from samples collected on day 63 after the first injection. Cohort 1b enrolled 20 to 30 adults aged 18-55 years at a single site in Boston, USA, between 29 July and 7 August 2020. Ad26.COV2.S was a replication-incompetent adenovirus type 26 vector that expressed a prefusion-stabilized SARS-CoV-2 spike protein derived from the original Wuhan strain.

Overall results and qualifications from the work: Spike-specific TCR breadth was higher in Ad26.COV2.S recipients than in placebo recipients (P = 0.0014). After vaccination, substantial breadth of spike-specific CD8+ and CD4+ T cell responses was reported. Non-spike TCR breadth was comparable between vaccine and placebo recipients, consistent with the vaccine containing only spike. The authors noted that total T cell responses may have been underestimated by the TCR breadth and depth analyses. Comparing responses between vaccine doses or regimens was not something the study was powered to do.

TCRbeta CDR3 regions were sequenced with the immunoSEQ Assay. After extraction, genomic DNA underwent amplification by bias-controlled multiplex PCR, followed by high-throughput sequencing. Per the source publication's procedure: To quantify the absolute abundance of every unique TCRbeta CDR3 region, sequences were collapsed and filtered. T cell fraction was estimated by normalizing TCRbeta template counts to usable DNA, with usable DNA measured through amplification of reference genes found in all nucleated cells. Repertoire TCRs were annotated as SARS-CoV-2-specific when V gene, CDR3 amino acid sequence and J gene were exactly matched to a known reactive TCR set. MIRA supplied the reference SARS-CoV-2 TCR set, which was filtered for enrichment in COVID-19-positive ImmuneCODE repertoires so that public or cross-reactive TCRs were removed. Based on the MIRA antigens, annotated TCRs were further analysed at the level of specific ORF or position within ORF. Breadth was defined as annotated unique rearrangements over total unique productive rearrangements; depth was the summed frequency of those rearrangements. Group comparisons of TCR breadth used two-sided Wilcoxon rank-sum tests. In its TCRdb copy, this immuneACCESS table keeps in-frame sequences only and misses some clones. Where compared with another copy, unresolved V genes explain less than half of these, and the others have no known cause. V and J calls and clone size are as listed in that table; D and trimming were resolved from the DNA. In all, the sample holds about 460,000 clones, and about 88% of those were seen once. The ten most abundant clones make up more than 1.5% of the sample.

The origin of this receptor is a person aged 18-60 years who received the Ad26.COV2.S COVID-19 vaccine or a placebo. The chain is encoded by TRBV6-6 joined to TRBJ2-2; 10 of the junction bases match TRBD2. The sample was peripheral blood, taken in a trial of Ad26.COV2.S vaccine versus placebo. The CDR3 region reads CASSLPSGSNTGELFF. The nucleotide sequence is TGTGCCAGCAGCTTACCTAGCGGGAGCAACACCGGGGAGCTGTTTTTT.